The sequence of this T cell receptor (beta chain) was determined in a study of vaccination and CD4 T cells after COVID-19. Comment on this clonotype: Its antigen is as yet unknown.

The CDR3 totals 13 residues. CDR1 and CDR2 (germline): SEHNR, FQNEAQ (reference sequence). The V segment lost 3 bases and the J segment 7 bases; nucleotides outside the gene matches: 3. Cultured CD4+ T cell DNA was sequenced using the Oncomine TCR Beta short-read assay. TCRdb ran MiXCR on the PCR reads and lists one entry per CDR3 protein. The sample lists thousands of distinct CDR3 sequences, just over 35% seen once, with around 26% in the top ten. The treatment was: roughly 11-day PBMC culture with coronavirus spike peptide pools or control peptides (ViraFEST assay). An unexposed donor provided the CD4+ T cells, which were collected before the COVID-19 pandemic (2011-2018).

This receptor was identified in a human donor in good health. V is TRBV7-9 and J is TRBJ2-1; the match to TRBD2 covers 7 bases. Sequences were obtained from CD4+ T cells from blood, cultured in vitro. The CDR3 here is CASSFWGGNEQFF. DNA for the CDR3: TGTGCCAGCAGCTTTTGGGGGGGGAATGAGCAGTTCTTC.